This entry describes one T cell receptor (beta chain). Its specificity is unknown. This sample is drawn from a study of PD-1 blockade in classical Hodgkin lymphoma. The protocol was immunoSEQ multiplex PCR, while the TCRdb copy is restricted to in-frame clones and leaves out a portion. The sample yields about 19,000 clones, roughly three quarters seen once. Patients all relapsed after autologous stem cell transplantation, and there was variation in brentuximab vedotin exposure. Notes on the study in general: Newly diagnosed patients were reported to start with lower TCR diversity than healthy donors. Those achieving complete response showed baseline diversity like newly diagnosed patients. CD4+ TCR diversity rose significantly by C4D1, and CD8+ TCR diversity did not.

Per the germline V gene, CDR1 is GTSNPN and CDR2 is SVGIG (reference sequence). The CDR3 is 11 residues long. Deletions cut 2 bases from V and 11 bases from J, with 10 bases between. The starting material was peripheral blood mononuclear cells (PBMCs), obtained before the second cycle of nivolumab. V usage is TRBV30 and J usage is TRBJ2-4, with D perhaps matching TRBD2 (6 bases). The origin of this receptor is a human donor with classical Hodgkin lymphoma. The CDR3 protein is CAWSQGGVQYF. CDR3 sequence (DNA): TGTGCCTGGAGTCAGGGAGGCGTTCAGTACTTC.